The TCR beta chain under discussion was sequenced for a study of cytomegalovirus exposure and HLA in healthy donors. Whole-study context: A previous analysis identified 90 million to 140 million unique TCR beta sequences derived from around 200 million T cells.

Findings and limits, study-wide: As a later analysis revealed, most CMV-associated TCR beta chains appeared HLA-restricted. Another analysis was done later, and it associated approximately 17,000 TCR beta sequences with HLA alleles at 0.05 false discovery rate.

In regard to this clone: Its antigen remains unknown.

Use of 60 Vbeta and 13 Jbeta primers characterized the PCR. Only in-frame clones appear in the TCRdb table, and some are missing; sequencing was by immunoSEQ multiplex PCR. The data contain about 83,000 clones, more than 70% of them singletons. Germline V gives CDR1 SGHAT, CDR2 FQNNGV. V was cut by 5 bases and J by 6 bases, with 7 bases left in between. The CDR3 has 12 residues. The TCR was taken from a man aged 60 to 69 in good health and CMV-seronegative. The sequenced material came from PBMCs. The chain has TRBV11-2 and TRBJ2-2; D uncertain. This chain's CDR3 is CASSPGAGELFF. The CDR3, as DNA: TGTGCCAGCAGCCCAGGTGCCGGGGAGCTGTTTTTT.